These 32 T cell receptor beta chains originate from one sample sequenced in a study of T cell responses to AZD1222 COVID-19 vaccine. Sequencing was performed with immunoSEQ multiplex PCR; in TCRdb, only in-frame clones are kept and a portion is missing. The sample has 95,000 to 100,000 clones; about 87% are singletons. The sample consisted of peripheral blood, taken 28 days after the second AZD1222 dose. The receptors derive from an adult who received the AZD1222 COVID-19 vaccine.

The V gene is TRBV6-5, the J gene TRBJ1-1, with D perhaps matching TRBD1 (6 bases). Germline V lookup: CDR1 MNHEY, CDR2 SVGAGI. The CDR3 sequence is 13 residues long. Trimming removed 6 bases at V and 10 bases at J, with 18 bases between. In DNA, the CDR3 is TGTGCCAGCAGGACTGGGGGCGGTATGGGAGCTTTCTTT. Amino acids: CASRTGGGMGAFF.

Only one count was recorded for this clone. J is TRBJ2-2 and V is TRBV27; D is unresolved. This CDR3 is built from 12 residues. Germline CDR1 and CDR2: MNHEY and SMNVEV (reference sequence). The germline V and J ends were trimmed by 3 bases and 4 bases, with 3 bases remaining between them. CDR3 amino acids: CASSFSTGELFF. The CDR3 nucleotides are TGTGCCAGCAGTTTTTCCACCGGGGAGCTGTTTTTT.

The V call is TRBV2, the J call TRBJ2-5; 10 positions match TRBD2. The V gene end was trimmed by 4 bases and the J gene end by 4 bases; junction bases not matched to a gene: 9. The V gene's germline CDR1 is SNHLY and CDR2 FYNNEI. This CDR3 is 16 amino acids long. CDR3 amino acids: CASSVGSGGLGETQYF. CDR3 bases: TGTGCCAGCAGTGTGGGTAGCGGGGGGCTGGGAGAGACCCAGTACTTC.

The genes are TRBV30 and TRBJ2-7, with 9 bases fitting TRBD1. With V trimmed by 2 bases and J by 1 base, 6 bases remained unmatched. The CDR3 is 15 residues long. Germline V gene sequence: CDR1 GTSNPN, CDR2 SVGIG (reference sequence). CDR3 region: CAWSQTGGSSYEQYF. The CDR3, as DNA: TGTGCCTGGAGTCAAACAGGGGGCTCGTCCTACGAGCAGTACTTC.

The rearrangement uses TRBV28 and TRBJ1-4; TRBD1 agrees at 7 bases. V was pared by 6 bases and J by 3 bases, with 1 base of the junction left unmatched. This CDR3 is 13 amino acids long. Germline-derived CDR1 and CDR2 are MDHEN and SYDVKM. Here the CDR3 reads CASRRGPNEKLFF. CDR3 in DNA: TGTGCCAGCAGGAGGGGGCCTAATGAAAAACTGTTTTTT.

The genes are TRBV2 and TRBJ1-1; D not resolved. Germline V CDR1 and CDR2: SNHLY, FYNNEI. Trimming pared 3 bases from V and 4 bases from J, leaving 9 bases between. This CDR3 is built from 13 residues. In DNA form, the CDR3 reads TGTGCCAGCAGTGATGACGTGGGCACTGAAGCTTTCTTT. Protein: CASSDDVGTEAFF.

This clone came up a few times. V gene TRBV27 combines with J gene TRBJ1-5; D may be TRBD1 (6 bases). Between the trimmed V and J ends, which lost 3 bases and 6 bases, there was a span of 12 bases. Germline V lookup: CDR1 MNHEY, CDR2 SMNVEV (reference sequence). This CDR3 contains 14 residues. In DNA form, the CDR3 reads TGTGCCAGCAGTTTTCGGGGGGCAGGTCAGCCCCAGCATTTT. The encoded protein is CASSFRGAGQPQHF.

The chain couples TRBV28 to TRBJ2-6; weak D call: TRBD1 (7 bases). V lost 8 bases and J lost 4, with 15 bases in between. Per the germline V gene, CDR1 is MDHEN and CDR2 is SYDVKM. The CDR3 is 15 residues long. The CDR3, as DNA: TGTGCCAGCGGTGACAGGGCGGGAGGGGCCAACGTCCTGACTTTC. It encodes CASGDRAGGANVLTF.

V usage is TRBV7-9 and J usage is TRBJ1-1; tentatively, D is TRBD1 (5 bases). Trimming pared 1 base from V and 0 bases from J, leaving 6 bases between. The CDR3 is 14 residues long. The germline V gene has CDR1 SEHNR and CDR2 FQNEAQ (reference sequence). CDR3 sequence (DNA): TGTGCCAGCAGCTTAGGACAGTTGAACACTGAAGCTTTCTTT. Translated: CASSLGQLNTEAFF.

The J gene is TRBJ2-1, the V gene TRBV19; D is unresolved. Germline values: CDR1 LNHDA, CDR2 SQIVND (reference sequence). The CDR3 spans 15 residues. Trimming removed 3 bases at V and 3 bases at J, with 12 bases between. For the CDR3, the DNA is TGTGCCAGTAGTATGGATGAACAGAGCTACAATGAGCAGTTCTTC. This sequence encodes CASSMDEQSYNEQFF.

This CDR3 is CSATGGTYYGYTF. For the CDR3, the DNA is TGCAGCGCAACTGGAGGGACCTACTATGGCTACACCTTC. This rearrangement joins TRBV29-1 to TRBJ1-2; perhaps TRBD1 as D (5 bases). The CDR3 is made up of 13 amino acids. The germline V gene has CDR1 SQVTM and CDR2 ANQGSEA. Between the trimmed V and J ends, which lost 7 bases and 3 bases, there was a span of 15 bases.

This chain uses TRBV3-1 (or the pseudogene TRBV3-2) with TRBJ1-2; D unclear. CDR1 and CDR2 (germline): LGHDT, YNNKEL (reference sequence). Trimming removed 4 bases at V and 2 bases at J, with 17 bases between. The CDR3 is 16 amino acids. CDR3 nucleotides: TGTGCCAGCAGCCGACCTGGTGCGACGGCGAACTATGGCTACACCTTC. Translating it yields CASSRPGATANYGYTF.

This rearrangement joins TRBV11-2 to TRBJ2-2; D gene uncertain. CDR1 is SGHAT and CDR2 is FQNNGV in the germline V gene. The V end was cut by 5 bases, the J end by 5 bases, with 9 bases between. The CDR3 loop spans 13 amino acids. DNA for the CDR3: TGTGCCAGCAGCCGAACCGGGACCGGGGAGCTGTTTTTT. It yields the protein CASSRTGTGELFF.

The chain employs TRBV6-1 and TRBJ1-2; 7 bases map to TRBD1. The CDR3 totals 14 residues. V was pared by 2 bases and J by 4 bases, with 4 bases of the junction left unmatched. Germline CDR1 is MNHNS and CDR2 is SASEGT. CDR3 in amino acids: CASSERGGSYGYTF. CDR3 DNA sequence: TGTGCCAGCAGTGAAAGAGGGGGCTCCTATGGCTACACCTTC.

The chain couples TRBV4-2 to TRBJ1-3; D may be TRBD1 (5 bases). CDR1 and CDR2 (germline): LGHNA, YNFKEQ. Trimming removed 3 bases from V and 2 bases from J, with 17 bases in between. This CDR3 comprises 17 residues. The CDR3 coding sequence is TGTGCCAGCAGCCAGCTCACTGGGGGAGCGACTGGAAACACCATATATTTT. Translation gives CASSQLTGGATGNTIYF.

The rearrangement links TRBV29-1 to TRBJ2-1; 14 bases fit TRBD2. Looked up from germline, CDR1 is SQVTM and CDR2 is ANQGSEA. This CDR3 is 16 amino acids long. V trimming: 7 bases; J trimming: 1 base; junction bases outside the gene matches: 6. This CDR3 is CSARGLAGESYNEQFF. DNA for the CDR3: TGCAGCGCCCGGGGACTAGCGGGAGAGTCCTACAATGAGCAGTTCTTC.

This clone was detected a few times. The genes are TRBV6-4 and TRBJ2-3; 15 positions agree with TRBD2. The germline CDR1 and CDR2 sequences are MRHNA and SNTAGT. This CDR3 is built from 18 residues. V gave up 4 bases and J gave up 5 bases; unmatched junction bases: 10. CDR3 residues: CASSARGLAGGLKDTQYF. The CDR3 nucleotides read TGTGCCAGCAGTGCCAGGGGACTAGCGGGAGGCTTGAAAGATACGCAGTATTTT.

This rearrangement joins TRBV6-5 to TRBJ2-2; no clear D. This CDR3 is 13 amino acids long. V lost 6 bases and J lost 4, with 9 bases in between. Germline V gene lookup returns CDR1 MNHEY and CDR2 SVGAGI. CDR3 coding DNA: TGTGCCAGCAGGGGATCCGGCACCGGGGAGCTGTTTTTT. It is translated as CASRGSGTGELFF.

Notes on this clone: Distinct nucleotide sequences in the sample also encode this CDR3. The V call is TRBV6-4, the J call TRBJ2-3; 12 bases are shared with TRBD2. Unmatched junction bases numbered 4, after V lost 4 bases and J lost 2 bases. CDR3 length: 16 amino acids. The germline CDR1 and CDR2 sequences are MRHNA and SNTAGT. In DNA, the CDR3 is TGTGCCAGCAGTGCACTAGCGGGAGGTTCCACAGATACGCAGTATTTT. This translates into CASSALAGGSTDTQYF.

The chain links TRBV18 to TRBJ1-5, with TRBD1 identical over 8 bases. V lost 1 base and J lost 4; bases outside the gene matches: 3. Germline V CDR1 and CDR2: KGHSH, LQKENI. The CDR3 spans 15 residues. The CDR3 sequence: CASSPQTGENQPQHF. CDR3 in DNA: TGTGCCAGCTCACCACAGACAGGGGAGAATCAGCCCCAGCATTTT.

J is TRBJ1-4 and V is TRBV29-1, with 12 bases fitting TRBD1. From germline, CDR1 is SQVTM and CDR2 ANQGSEA. CDR3 length: 17 residues. Losses at the gene ends were 6 bases for V and 3 bases for J; bases not matched to a gene: 11. The CDR3 DNA reads as TGCAGCGTACTCACCGGGACAGGGGGCACGGCTAATGAAAAACTGTTTTTT. Translating gives CSVLTGTGGTANEKLFF.

The chain carries TRBV5-1 and TRBJ1-1, with D possibly being TRBD1 (6 bases). From germline, CDR1 is SGHRS and CDR2 YFSETQ. V lost 3 bases, J lost 1 base, and 7 bases lay in between. The CDR3 loop spans 13 amino acids. CDR3: CASSWTANTEAFF. The CDR3 nucleotides are TGCGCCAGCAGCTGGACAGCGAACACTGAAGCTTTCTTT.

This sequence joins TRBV24-1 and TRBJ1-2; no firm D call. Germline V gene lookup returns CDR1 KGHDR and CDR2 SFDVKD. Deletions cut 4 bases from V and 6 bases from J, with 5 bases between. The CDR3 spans 11 residues. In nucleotides, the CDR3 is TGTGCCACCAGTGACGGCCATGGCTACACCTTC. As protein: CATSDGHGYTF.

V is TRBV29-1 and J is TRBJ1-1, with D tentatively TRBD1 (6 bases). The length of the CDR3 is 10 residues. CDR1 is SQVTM, CDR2 ANQGSEA, per germline. The V and J ends lost 6 bases and 8 bases respectively, with 10 bases between them. As DNA, the CDR3 is TGCAGCGTGGCCACAGGGGAAGCTTTCTTT. Translation: CSVATGEAFF.

The V gene is TRBV9, the J gene TRBJ2-7, with D perhaps assigned TRBD1 or TRBD2 (5 bases each). Trimming took off 0 bases at V and 0 bases at J, with 10 bases between the two ends. Per the germline V gene, CDR1 is SGDLS and CDR2 is YYNGEE. CDR3 size: 15 residues. CDR3 residues: CASSVDVGTSYEQYF. CDR3 DNA sequence: TGTGCCAGCAGCGTAGATGTTGGGACCTCCTACGAGCAGTACTTC.

The chain carries TRBV6-6 and TRBJ1-3; D unclear. Germline V lookup: CDR1 MNHNY, CDR2 SVGAGI (reference sequence). CDR3 length: 15 residues. With 5 bases removed from V and 4 bases from J, the gap between germline ends came to 15 bases. The CDR3 nucleotides are TGTGCCAGCAGTCCCCTAGAAAGGGCCGGAAACACCATATATTTT. Its protein product is CASSPLERAGNTIYF.

The V call is TRBV5-1, the J call TRBJ1-4; the D is unclear. Between the trimmed V and J ends, which lost 0 bases and 0 bases, there was a span of 6 bases. The CDR3 has 15 amino acids. Germline CDR1 SGHRS, CDR2 YFSETQ. In DNA, the CDR3 is TGCGCCAGCAGCTTGGGGGCCGCAACTAATGAAAAACTGTTTTTT. Protein sequence: CASSLGAATNEKLFF.

The rearrangement uses TRBV3-1 (or the pseudogene TRBV3-2) and TRBJ1-2; TRBD1 might be the D (5 bases). Per germline, CDR1 LGHDT and CDR2 YNNKEL (reference sequence). V lost 2 bases to trimming and J lost 5 bases, with 12 bases between them. There are 14 residues in the CDR3. CDR3 amino acids: CASSQRQQKYGYTF. The CDR3 bases are TGTGCCAGCAGCCAACGACAGCAGAAGTATGGCTACACCTTC.

J is TRBJ1-5 and V is TRBV2; 7 nucleotides align to TRBD1. The CDR3 is 16 amino acids. Trimming at V came to 5 bases and at J to 4 bases, leaving 11 bases not matched to a gene. CDR1 and CDR2 (germline): SNHLY, FYNNEI. CDR3 DNA sequence: TGTGCCAGCAGTCCCTTTATTCCGGGACAGAATCAGCCCCAGCATTTT. Amino acids: CASSPFIPGQNQPQHF.

The rearrangement uses TRBV7-2 and TRBJ2-3, with 9 bases lining up with TRBD1. The CDR3 totals 15 residues. CDR1 and CDR2 (germline): SGHTA, FQGNSA. The V gene end was trimmed by 5 bases and the J gene end by 2 bases; junction bases not matched to a gene: 5. The CDR3 is CASSPGTGFTDTQYF. In DNA form, the CDR3 reads TGTGCCAGCAGCCCCGGGACAGGGTTCACAGATACGCAGTATTTT.

This clone was seen only a few times. The chain has TRBV5-1 and TRBJ1-4, with D unclear. The CDR3 sequence is 16 residues long. The V gene lost 0 bases and the J gene lost 0 bases, with 9 bases spanning the gap. Germline assignment: CDR1 SGHRS and CDR2 YFSETQ. The CDR3, as DNA: TGCGCCAGCAGCTTGGGCTGGAGGGCAACTAATGAAAAACTGTTTTTT. It codes for CASSLGWRATNEKLFF.

CDR3 sequence: CASSQKDSWEQYF. CDR3 DNA sequence: TGCGCCAGCAGCCAAAAGGACTCGTGGGAGCAGTACTTC. This chain connects TRBV4-3 to TRBJ2-7, with a weak D call TRBD2 (5 bases). Trimming took 2 bases from V and 7 from J, leaving 12 bases between them. This CDR3 contains 13 residues. Per the germline V gene, CDR1 is LGHNA and CDR2 is YSLEER.